The 2 T cell receptor beta chains given below trace back to one sample, sequenced in a study of radiotherapy plus CTLA-4 blockade in lung cancer. Generated by immunoSEQ multiplex PCR, the TCRdb table keeps only in-frame clones and is missing some. Here the sample spans tens of thousands of clones, roughly four fifths being singletons. The starting material was peripheral blood, obtained from a patient treated with radiotherapy plus ipilimumab. These receptors originate from a human donor with non-small cell lung cancer who had stable disease on radiotherapy plus ipilimumab.

The chain combines TRBV5-4 with TRBJ2-6; perhaps TRBD2 as D (7 bases). There are 16 residues in the CDR3. From germline, CDR1 is SGHNT and CDR2 YYREEE (reference sequence). The germline V and J ends were trimmed by 4 bases and 1 base, with 12 bases remaining between them. DNA of the CDR3: TGTGCCAGCAGCCTGGCGGGGGCATCTGGGGCCAACGTCCTGACTTTC. This codes for CASSLAGASGANVLTF. Drawing the rest from reference TRBV5-4 and TRBJ2-6, the complete variable domain is ETGVTQSPTHLIKTRGQQVTLRCSSQSGHNTVSWYQQALGQGPQFIFQYYREEENGRGNFPPRFSGLQFPNYSSELNVNALELDDSALYLCASSLAGASGANVLTFGAGSRLTVL.

V and J are TRBV4-1 and TRBJ1-5; D gene unclear. CDR3 length equals 15 residues. Trimming took off 5 bases at V and 0 bases at J, with 11 bases between the two ends. From germline, CDR1 is MGHRA and CDR2 YSYEKL. CDR3 amino acids: CASSNGGYSNQPQHF. In nucleotides, the CDR3 is TGCGCCAGCAGCAACGGTGGGTATAGCAATCAGCCCCAGCATTTT.